The next 23 T cell receptor beta chains were all read from a single sample in a study of T cells after yellow fever vaccination. One entry per CDR3 protein, called by TCRdb with MiXCR from the 5' RACE reads. This sample carries some 390,000 distinct CDR3 sequences, under 7.5% of them seen once, and the ten largest clones take 15%. Sample: PBMCs, taken 5 days after the yellow fever booster vaccination. The receptors stem from a man aged 25 to 40 who received the YFV17D yellow fever vaccine.

This clonotype has at least ten counts. This chain links TRBV5-1 with TRBJ2-7; 7 bases align to TRBD2. This CDR3 is built from 16 residues. The V segment lost 4 bases and the J segment 5 bases; nucleotides outside the gene matches: 15. The germline CDR1 and CDR2 sequences are SGHRS and YFSETQ. The CDR3 spells CASSRPHSSAGHEQYF. The CDR3 DNA is TGCGCCAGCAGCCGACCGCACAGTTCAGCGGGGCACGAGCAGTACTTC. The complete variable domain, with remaining parts taken from reference TRBV5-1 and TRBJ2-7, reads KAGVTQTPRYLIKTRGQQVTLSCSPISGHRSVSWYQQTPGQGLQFLFEYFSETQRNKGNFPGRFSGRQFSNSRSEMNVSTLELGDSALYLCASSRPHSSAGHEQYFGPGTRLTVT.

This chain joins TRBV20-1 and TRBJ2-7, with D unclear. In germline, CDR1 is DFQATT, CDR2 SNEGSKA (reference sequence). V lost 1 base and J 7 bases, leaving 14 bases between the germline ends. This CDR3 region has 13 residues. The CDR3 reads CSARVPRSAEQYF. The CDR3 region has the DNA TGCAGTGCTAGAGTCCCCCGTTCTGCAGAGCAGTACTTC.

The genes are TRBV5-1 and TRBJ2-1, with 8 bases identical to TRBD2. The CDR3 totals 18 residues. V shed 5 bases and J 8 bases; nucleotides not matched to a gene: 21. CDR1 is SGHRS, CDR2 YFSETQ, per germline. CDR3 in amino acids: CASSSSSVSVSGIDEQFF. As DNA, the CDR3 is TGCGCCAGCAGTTCCTCTAGCGTTTCGGTTAGCGGGATCGATGAGCAGTTCTTC.

There are a few counts of this clonotype. The V and J genes are TRBV24-1 and TRBJ2-1; 8 nucleotides agree with TRBD2. Germline V gene data show CDR1 as KGHDR and CDR2 as SFDVKD. The CDR3 is made up of 16 amino acids. V lost 1 base to trimming and J lost 10 bases; unmatched junction nucleotides: 11. The CDR3 DNA reads TGTGCCACCAGTGATTTTGGGACTAGATTATCAGAGGAGCAGTTCTTC. Residues: CATSDFGTRLSEEQFF.

This clonotype was recorded many times. The rearrangement joins TRBV5-1 to TRBJ2-3; D gene unclear. Trimming took off 0 bases at V and 2 bases at J, with 7 bases between the two ends. Per germline, CDR1 SGHRS and CDR2 YFSETQ. This CDR3 comprises 14 residues. The CDR3 region has the DNA TGCGCCAGCAGCTTGGAGTTTAACACAGATACGCAGTATTTT. Protein: CASSLEFNTDTQYF. Drawing the rest from reference TRBV5-1 and TRBJ2-3, the complete variable domain is KAGVTQTPRYLIKTRGQQVTLSCSPISGHRSVSWYQQTPGQGLQFLFEYFSETQRNKGNFPGRFSGRQFSNSRSEMNVSTLELGDSALYLCASSLEFNTDTQYFGPGTRLTVL.

This clonotype has only a few counts. V and J are TRBV4-3 and TRBJ1-4, with a weak D call TRBD1 (5 bases). V lost 8 bases, J lost 0 bases, and 16 bases lay in between. CDR1 LGHNA and CDR2 YSLEER come from the germline V gene. CDR3 length: 16 amino acids. DNA for the CDR3: TGCGCCAGCTCCCGGGAGGGGTCGGCAACTAATGAAAAACTGTTTTTT. It encodes CASSREGSATNEKLFF.

The rearrangement joins TRBV7-2 to TRBJ2-7; D remains unclear. Trimming removed 3 bases at V and 6 bases at J, with 18 bases between. CDR1 and CDR2 from the germline V gene are SGHTA and FQGNSA. The CDR3 sequence is 15 residues long. The CDR3 reads CASSFEVLAGPEQYF. As DNA, the CDR3 is TGTGCCAGCAGCTTCGAGGTCCTGGCCGGGCCCGAGCAGTACTTC.

This clonotype was seen a few times. The chain joins TRBV20-1 to TRBJ1-1; a possible D gene is TRBD1 (5 bases). Trimming cost V 3 bases and J 3 bases, with 14 bases left between them. The CDR3 contains 14 residues. CDR1 DFQATT and CDR2 SNEGSKA come from the germline V gene (reference sequence). The CDR3 loop reads CSARGGAGDTEAFF. DNA for the CDR3: TGCAGTGCTAGGGGCGGGGCCGGAGACACTGAAGCTTTCTTT.

In this sample, this clonotype turned up many times. In DNA form, the CDR3 reads TGTGCCAGCCGGACACAGGGGGACAGCTACGAGCAGTACTTC. Protein product: CASRTQGDSYEQYF. The chain recombines TRBV27 with TRBJ2-7, with 8 nucleotides matching TRBD1. The CDR3 runs to 14 residues. Germline lookup yields CDR1 MNHEY and CDR2 SMNVEV (reference sequence). With 8 bases clipped from V and 3 bases from J, the junction kept 9 bases outside the gene matches.

This clonotype came up a few times. CDR3 sequence reads: CASSYSMSGTGNTGELFF. DNA for the CDR3: TGTGCCAGCAGTTACTCGATGTCCGGGACAGGGAACACCGGGGAGCTGTTTTTT. The J gene is TRBJ2-2, the V gene TRBV6-5; TRBD1 agrees at 8 bases. CDR1 is MNHEY and CDR2 is SVGAGI in the germline V gene. V shed 0 bases and J 1 base; nucleotides not matched to a gene: 7. The CDR3 has 18 residues.

There are many counts of this clonotype. The chain links TRBV10-2 to TRBJ2-1, with D possibly TRBD2 on 5 matching bases. The germline V and J ends were trimmed by 6 bases and 4 bases, with 7 bases remaining between them. The CDR3 consists of 12 residues. The germline CDR1 and CDR2 sequences are WSHSY and SAAADI. This CDR3 is CASRGLYNEQFF. The CDR3 coding sequence is TGCGCCAGCAGAGGACTTTACAATGAGCAGTTCTTC.

The chain has TRBV5-1 and TRBJ2-7; D uncertain. V dropped 3 bases and J dropped 4 bases, with 14 bases sitting between them. Germline V gives CDR1 SGHRS, CDR2 YFSETQ. The CDR3 has 14 residues. For the CDR3, the DNA is TGCGCCAGCAGCTCCTCGAGTACAGAGTACGAGCAGTACTTC. Its protein is CASSSSSTEYEQYF. Full variable domain (rest looked up from reference TRBV5-1 and TRBJ2-7): KAGVTQTPRYLIKTRGQQVTLSCSPISGHRSVSWYQQTPGQGLQFLFEYFSETQRNKGNFPGRFSGRQFSNSRSEMNVSTLELGDSALYLCASSSSSTEYEQYFGPGTRLTVT.

This clonotype was detected only a few times. The chain has TRBV20-1 and TRBJ1-1; a weak D match, TRBD1 (6 bases). Germline CDR1 DFQATT, CDR2 SNEGSKA (reference sequence). Trimming shortened V by 4 bases and J by 1 base, and 10 bases separated the two germline ends. This CDR3 is 13 amino acids long. The CDR3 nucleotides read TGCAGTGCTAAACAGGGACAGAACACTGAAGCTTTCTTT. It encodes CSAKQGQNTEAFF.

This clonotype was found many times. J is TRBJ2-3 and V is TRBV29-1; 13 nucleotides align to TRBD2. The J segment lost 4 bases and the V segment lost 0 bases, leaving 4 bases of the junction unmatched. The CDR3 extends over 16 amino acids. Per the germline V gene, CDR1 is SQVTM and CDR2 is ANQGSEA. DNA of the CDR3: TGCAGCGTTGAAGAATGGACTAGCGGGAGAGCAGATACGCAGTATTTT. Protein sequence: CSVEEWTSGRADTQYF.

Only a few counts were recorded for this clonotype. The chain is built from TRBV4-3 and TRBJ2-7, with no clear D. The CDR3 has 14 residues. CDR1 LGHNA and CDR2 YSLEER come from the germline V gene. V lost 1 base and J 3 bases, leaving 10 bases between the germline ends. The CDR3 loop is CASSQGSGFYEQYF. CDR3 nucleotide sequence: TGCGCCAGCAGCCAAGGGTCCGGATTCTACGAGCAGTACTTC.

Notes on this clonotype: This may arise from a read error, as a much more abundant clone is one base away. The chain recombines TRBV19 with TRBJ2-2; D ambiguous. Trimming cost V 3 bases and J 5 bases, with 1 base left between them. CDR1 and CDR2 from the germline V gene are LNHDA and SQIVND (reference sequence). The CDR3 loop spans 11 amino acids. CDR3 sequence reads: CASSMTGELFF. The CDR3 bases are TGTGCCAGTAGTATGACCGGGGAGCTGTTTTTT.

This clonotype was observed at least ten times. The chain uses TRBV20-1 and TRBJ2-3; no clear D gene. The V end lost 6 bases, the J end lost 5 bases, and 15 bases lay between the germline ends. CDR3 length equals 13 residues. Germline CDR1 is DFQATT and CDR2 is SNEGSKA (reference sequence). The CDR3, as DNA: TGCAGTGCAAGGGATGGGGTGGGAGATACGCAGTATTTT. Its translation: CSARDGVGDTQYF.

The chain links TRBV7-2 to TRBJ2-3, with D possibly being TRBD1 or TRBD2 (5 bases each). The germline CDR1 and CDR2 sequences are SGHTA and FQGNSA. The length of the CDR3 is 15 residues. V was pared by 7 bases and J by 3 bases, with 17 bases between. CDR3 nucleotides: TGTGCCAGCACCCTAGCCGGCAGGGCTACAGATACGCAGTATTTT. Translated, it gives CASTLAGRATDTQYF.

In DNA form, the CDR3 reads TGTGCCAGCAGCGATCGGACTAGCGGCGGGGAGCTGTTTTTT. It encodes CASSDRTSGGELFF. This sequence joins TRBV9 and TRBJ2-2; TRBD2 matches 10 bases. The CDR3 is 14 residues long. After removal of 3 bases from V and 7 bases from J, the junction contained 3 bases not matched to a gene. Germline V gene lookup returns CDR1 SGDLS and CDR2 YYNGEE.

The rearrangement links TRBV3-1 to TRBJ1-2; 9 nucleotides line up with TRBD1. The germline V gene has CDR1 LGHDT and CDR2 YNNKEL (reference sequence). The CDR3 sequence is 13 residues long. V lost 5 bases and J lost 4; bases outside the gene matches: 2. CDR3 residues: CASSDRGGYGYTF. CDR3 bases: TGTGCCAGCAGCGACAGGGGGGGCTATGGCTACACCTTC.

The chain is built from TRBV20-1 and TRBJ1-5; TRBD1 is a possible D gene (5 bases). CDR1 and CDR2 (germline): DFQATT, SNEGSKA (reference sequence). The CDR3 sequence is 16 residues long. V was shortened by 0 bases and J by 2 bases, with 14 bases between the two germline ends. The chain's CDR3 is CSARDAVGVGNQPQHF. The CDR3 nucleotides are TGCAGTGCTAGAGATGCGGTGGGGGTGGGCAATCAGCCCCAGCATTTT.

The chain carries TRBV18 and TRBJ1-1; the D gene is possibly TRBD1 (6 bases). This CDR3 is built from 14 residues. Germline CDR1 reads KGHSH; CDR2 reads LQKENI. Trimming removed 4 bases at V and 0 bases at J, with 9 bases between. The CDR3 loop reads CASSRGQMNTEAFF. CDR3 sequence (DNA): TGTGCCAGCTCACGCGGACAGATGAACACTGAAGCTTTCTTT.

In its sample, this clonotype was seen many times. This rearrangement joins TRBV7-2 to TRBJ1-3; D remains unclear. Trimming pared 1 base from V and 4 bases from J, leaving 2 bases between. The CDR3 totals 12 residues. Looked up from germline, CDR1 is SGHTA and CDR2 is FQGNSA. CDR3 region: CASSLVGNTIYF. The CDR3 nucleotides are TGTGCCAGCAGCTTAGTCGGAAACACCATATATTTT.